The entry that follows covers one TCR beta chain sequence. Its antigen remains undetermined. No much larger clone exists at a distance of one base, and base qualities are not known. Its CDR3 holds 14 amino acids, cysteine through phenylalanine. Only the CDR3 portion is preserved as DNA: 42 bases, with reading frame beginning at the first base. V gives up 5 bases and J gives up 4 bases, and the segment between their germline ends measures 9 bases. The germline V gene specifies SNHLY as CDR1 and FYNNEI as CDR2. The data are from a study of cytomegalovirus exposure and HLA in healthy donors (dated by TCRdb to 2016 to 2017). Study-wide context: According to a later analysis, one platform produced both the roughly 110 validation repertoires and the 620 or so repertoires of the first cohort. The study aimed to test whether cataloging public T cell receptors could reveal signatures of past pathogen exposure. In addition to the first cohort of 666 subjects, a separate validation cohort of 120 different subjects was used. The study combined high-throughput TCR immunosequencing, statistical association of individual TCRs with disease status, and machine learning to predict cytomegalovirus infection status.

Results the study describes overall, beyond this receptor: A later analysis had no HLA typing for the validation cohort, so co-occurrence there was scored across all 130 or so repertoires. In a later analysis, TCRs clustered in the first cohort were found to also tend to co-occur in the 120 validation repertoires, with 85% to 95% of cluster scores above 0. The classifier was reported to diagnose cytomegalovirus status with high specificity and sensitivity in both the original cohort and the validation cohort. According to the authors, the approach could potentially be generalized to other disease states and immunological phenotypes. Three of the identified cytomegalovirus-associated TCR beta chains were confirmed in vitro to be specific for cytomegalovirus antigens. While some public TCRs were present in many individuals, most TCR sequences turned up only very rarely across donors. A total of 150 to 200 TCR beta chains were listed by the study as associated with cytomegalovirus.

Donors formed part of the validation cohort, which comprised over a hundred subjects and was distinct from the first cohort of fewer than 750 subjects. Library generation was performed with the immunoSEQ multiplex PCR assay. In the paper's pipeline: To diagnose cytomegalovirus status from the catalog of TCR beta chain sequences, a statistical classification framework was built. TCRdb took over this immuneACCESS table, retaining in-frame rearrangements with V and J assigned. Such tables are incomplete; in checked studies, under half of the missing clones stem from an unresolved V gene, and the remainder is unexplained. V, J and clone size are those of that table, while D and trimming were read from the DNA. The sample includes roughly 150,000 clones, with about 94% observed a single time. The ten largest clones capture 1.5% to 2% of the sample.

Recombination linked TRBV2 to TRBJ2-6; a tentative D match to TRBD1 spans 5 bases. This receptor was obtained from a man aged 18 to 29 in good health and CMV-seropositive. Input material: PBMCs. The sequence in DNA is TGTGCCAGCAGTCCCAGGGCGGGGGCCAACGTCCTGACTTTC. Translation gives CASSPRAGANVLTF.